This is a list of T cell receptor beta chains from one sample in a study of T cells in Graves' hyperthyroidism and ophthalmopathy. A single record per CDR3 protein comes from TCRdb applying MiXCR to the multiplex PCR reads. The table lists about 720,000 distinct CDR3 sequences, 15% to 20% of them singletons. The specimen was blood. These TCRs come from a man aged 18 to 29 with Graves' hyperthyroidism. Each CDR3 is given with its conserved first and last residue. Each record gives: V gene, J gene, CDR3 protein.

V gene: TRBV12-3/TRBV12-4
J gene: TRBJ2-7
CDR3 protein: CASSLPPGGEQYF

V gene: TRBV9
J gene: TRBJ1-5
CDR3 protein: CASSFSPTGNQPQHF

V gene: TRBV2
J gene: TRBJ2-4
CDR3 protein: CASSEMGPASNIQCF

V gene: TRBV7-2
J gene: TRBJ1-2
CDR3 protein: CASSRRQGGGYTF

V gene: TRBV7-9
J gene: TRBJ2-6
CDR3 protein: CASIWGTGGSGANVLTF

V gene: TRBV28
J gene: TRBJ2-7
CDR3 protein: CASSTAARASSYEQYF

V gene: TRBV4-3
J gene: TRBJ2-6
CDR3 protein: CASSQGHSGANVLTF

V gene: TRBV12-3/TRBV12-4
J gene: TRBJ2-7
CDR3 protein: CASGSLAGGPREQYF

V gene: TRBV6-5
J gene: TRBJ2-1
CDR3 protein: CASSSGRESEQFF

V gene: TRBV20-1
J gene: TRBJ2-7
CDR3 protein: CSARGGLAGYEQYF

V gene: TRBV14
J gene: TRBJ1-4
CDR3 protein: CASSQVNEKLFF

V gene: TRBV27
J gene: TRBJ2-4
CDR3 protein: CASRKQGIGNIQYF

V gene: TRBV10-3
J gene: TRBJ2-7
CDR3 protein: CAISFRTGYEQYF

V gene: TRBV7-9
J gene: TRBJ2-1
CDR3 protein: CASSLKAGENEQFF

V gene: TRBV2
J gene: TRBJ1-6
CDR3 protein: CASSEGGSSYNSPLHF

V gene: TRBV28
J gene: TRBJ2-1
CDR3 protein: CASSLNWRGYYNEQFF

V gene: TRBV12-3/TRBV12-4
J gene: TRBJ1-2
CDR3 protein: CASSMRTGFNYGYTF

V gene: TRBV6-6
J gene: TRBJ2-1
CDR3 protein: CASSYSPGRTVGDGSKSSYNEQFF

V gene: TRBV5-1
J gene: TRBJ2-1
CDR3 protein: CASSLVATGLYNEQFF

V gene: TRBV28
J gene: TRBJ2-3
CDR3 protein: CASSPRGEYGTDTQYF

V gene: TRBV6-1
J gene: TRBJ1-2
CDR3 protein: CASSSDPTGVAGYTF

V gene: TRBV2
J gene: TRBJ2-3
CDR3 protein: CASTGRVESRAQYF

V gene: TRBV28
J gene: TRBJ2-3
CDR3 protein: CASSASGSLTDTQYF

V gene: TRBV20-1
J gene: TRBJ2-3
CDR3 protein: CSARDGIAGRDTQYF

V gene: TRBV30
J gene: TRBJ1-4
CDR3 protein: CAWSAYSGFHEKLFF

V gene: TRBV3-1
J gene: TRBJ2-5
CDR3 protein: CASSRTGDRETQYF

V gene: TRBV6-1
J gene: TRBJ1-5
CDR3 protein: CASSEASNQPQHF

V gene: TRBV12-3/TRBV12-4
J gene: TRBJ2-2
CDR3 protein: CASRTLAANEELFF